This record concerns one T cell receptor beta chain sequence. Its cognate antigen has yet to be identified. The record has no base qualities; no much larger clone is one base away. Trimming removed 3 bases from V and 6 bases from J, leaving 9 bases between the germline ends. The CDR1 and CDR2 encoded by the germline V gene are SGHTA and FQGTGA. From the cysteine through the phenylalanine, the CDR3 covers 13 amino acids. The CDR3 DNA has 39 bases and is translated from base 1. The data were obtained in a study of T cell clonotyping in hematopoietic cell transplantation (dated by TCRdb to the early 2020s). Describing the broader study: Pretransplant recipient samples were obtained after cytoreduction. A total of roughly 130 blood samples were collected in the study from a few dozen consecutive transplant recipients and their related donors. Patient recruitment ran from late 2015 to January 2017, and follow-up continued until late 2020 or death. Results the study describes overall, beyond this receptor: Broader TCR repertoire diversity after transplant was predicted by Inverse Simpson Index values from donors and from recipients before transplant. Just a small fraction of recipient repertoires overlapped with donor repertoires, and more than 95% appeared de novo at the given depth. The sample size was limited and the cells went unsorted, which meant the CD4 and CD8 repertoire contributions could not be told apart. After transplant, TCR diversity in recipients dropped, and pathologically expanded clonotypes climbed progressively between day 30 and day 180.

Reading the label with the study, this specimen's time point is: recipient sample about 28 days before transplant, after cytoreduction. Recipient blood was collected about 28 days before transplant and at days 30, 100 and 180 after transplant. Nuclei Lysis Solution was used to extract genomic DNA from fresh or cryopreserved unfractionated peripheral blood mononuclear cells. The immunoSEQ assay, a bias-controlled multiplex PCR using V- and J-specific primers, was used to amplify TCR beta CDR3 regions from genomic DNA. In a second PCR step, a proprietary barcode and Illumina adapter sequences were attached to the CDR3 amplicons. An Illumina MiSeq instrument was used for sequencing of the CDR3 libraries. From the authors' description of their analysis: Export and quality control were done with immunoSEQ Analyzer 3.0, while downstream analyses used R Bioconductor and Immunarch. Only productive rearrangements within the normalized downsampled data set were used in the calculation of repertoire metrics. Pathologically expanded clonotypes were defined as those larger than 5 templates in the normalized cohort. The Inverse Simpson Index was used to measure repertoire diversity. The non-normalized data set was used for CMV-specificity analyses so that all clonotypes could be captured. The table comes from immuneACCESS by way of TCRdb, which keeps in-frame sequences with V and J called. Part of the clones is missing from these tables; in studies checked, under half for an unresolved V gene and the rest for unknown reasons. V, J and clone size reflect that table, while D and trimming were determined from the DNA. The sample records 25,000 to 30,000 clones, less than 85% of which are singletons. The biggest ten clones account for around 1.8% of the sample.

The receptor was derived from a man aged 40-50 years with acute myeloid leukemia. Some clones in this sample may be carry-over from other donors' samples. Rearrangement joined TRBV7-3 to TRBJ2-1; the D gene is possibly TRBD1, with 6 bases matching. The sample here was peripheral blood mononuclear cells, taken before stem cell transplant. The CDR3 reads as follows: CASSLLQGNEQFF. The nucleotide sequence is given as TGTGCCAGCAGCTTGCTACAGGGCAATGAGCAGTTCTTC. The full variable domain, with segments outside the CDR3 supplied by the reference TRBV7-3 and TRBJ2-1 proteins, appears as GAGVSQTPSNKVTEKGKYVELRCDPISGHTALYWYRQSLGQGPEFLIYFQGTGAADDSGLPNDRFFAVRPEGSVSTLKIQRTERGDSAVYLCASSLLQGNEQFFGPGTRLTVL.